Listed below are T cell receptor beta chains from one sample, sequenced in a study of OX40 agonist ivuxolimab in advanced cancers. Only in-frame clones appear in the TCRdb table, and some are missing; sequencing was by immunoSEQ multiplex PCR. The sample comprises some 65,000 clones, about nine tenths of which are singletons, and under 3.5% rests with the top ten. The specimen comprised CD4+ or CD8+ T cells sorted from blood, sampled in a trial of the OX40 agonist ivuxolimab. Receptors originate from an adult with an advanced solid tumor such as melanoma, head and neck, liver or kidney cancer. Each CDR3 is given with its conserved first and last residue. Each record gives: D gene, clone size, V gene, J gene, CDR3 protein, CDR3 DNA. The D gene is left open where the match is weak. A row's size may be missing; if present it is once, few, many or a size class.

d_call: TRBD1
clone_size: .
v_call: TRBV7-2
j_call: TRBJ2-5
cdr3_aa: CASSPGQGRETQYF
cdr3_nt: TGTGCCAGCAGCCCTGGACAGGGCAGGGAGACCCAGTACTTC

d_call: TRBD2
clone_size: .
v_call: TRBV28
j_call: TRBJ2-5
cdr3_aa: CASSLNDGRAGETQYF
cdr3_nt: TGTGCCAGCAGTTTAAATGACGGCAGAGCGGGGGAGACCCAGTACTTC

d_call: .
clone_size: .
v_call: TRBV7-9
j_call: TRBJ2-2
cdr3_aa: CASSRSGSGELFF
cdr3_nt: TGTGCCAGCAGCCGATCAGGGTCCGGGGAGCTGTTTTTT

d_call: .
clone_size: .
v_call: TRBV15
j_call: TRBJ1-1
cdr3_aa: CATSRGGGNTEAFF
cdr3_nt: TGTGCCACCAGCAGAGGTGGAGGAAACACTGAAGCTTTCTTT

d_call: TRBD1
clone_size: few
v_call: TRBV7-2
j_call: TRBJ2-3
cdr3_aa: CASSFRGTGSADTQYF
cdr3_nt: TGTGCCAGCAGCTTCCGAGGGACAGGGTCCGCAGATACGCAGTATTTT

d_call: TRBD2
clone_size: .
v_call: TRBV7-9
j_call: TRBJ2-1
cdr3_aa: CASSRSGASYNEQFF
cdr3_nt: TGTGCCAGCAGCCGAAGCGGGGCGTCCTACAATGAGCAGTTCTTC

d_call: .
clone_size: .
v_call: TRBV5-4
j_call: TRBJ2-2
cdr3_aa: CASLNREADTGELFF
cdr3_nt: TGTGCCAGCCTTAACAGGGAGGCAGACACCGGGGAGCTGTTTTTT

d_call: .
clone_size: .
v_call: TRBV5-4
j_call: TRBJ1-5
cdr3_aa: CASSLDSNQPQHF
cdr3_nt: TGTGCCAGCAGCTTGGACAGCAATCAGCCCCAGCATTTT

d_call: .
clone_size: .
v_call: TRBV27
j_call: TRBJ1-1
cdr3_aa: CASSSFRQANTEAFF
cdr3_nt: TGTGCCAGCAGTTCCTTTCGACAGGCGAACACTGAAGCTTTCTTT

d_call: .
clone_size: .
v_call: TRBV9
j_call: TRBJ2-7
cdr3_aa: CASSVDPFVSYEQYF
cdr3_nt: TGTGCCAGCAGCGTAGATCCGTTTGTTTCCTACGAGCAGTACTTC

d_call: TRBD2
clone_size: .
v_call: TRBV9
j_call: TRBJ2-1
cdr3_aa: CASSVLTSGGQFF
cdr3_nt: TGTGCCAGCAGCGTATTGACTAGCGGGGGGCAGTTCTTC

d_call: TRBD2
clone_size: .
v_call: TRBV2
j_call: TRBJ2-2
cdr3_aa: CASSAGTTNTGELFF
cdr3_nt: TGTGCCAGCAGTGCAGGGACTACGAACACCGGGGAGCTGTTTTTT

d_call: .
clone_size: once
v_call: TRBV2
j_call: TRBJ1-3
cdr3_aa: CASSSQGNGNTIYF
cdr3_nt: TGTGCCAGCAGCTCACAGGGTAACGGAAACACCATATATTTT

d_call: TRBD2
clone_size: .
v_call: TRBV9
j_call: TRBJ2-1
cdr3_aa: CASSSLAGAAAYNEQFF
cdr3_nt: TGTGCCAGCAGCTCTCTAGCGGGAGCCGCAGCCTACAATGAGCAGTTCTTC

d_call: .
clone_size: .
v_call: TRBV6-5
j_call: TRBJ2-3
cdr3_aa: CASSRVEVTDTQYF
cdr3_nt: TGTGCCAGCAGCCGGGTCGAGGTCACAGATACGCAGTATTTT

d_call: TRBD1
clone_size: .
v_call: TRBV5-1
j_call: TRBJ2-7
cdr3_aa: CASSRDREEQYF
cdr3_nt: TGCGCCAGCAGCAGGGACAGGGAAGAGCAGTACTTC

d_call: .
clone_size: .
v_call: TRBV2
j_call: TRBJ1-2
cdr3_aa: CASRATDQYGYTF
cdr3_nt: TGTGCCAGCAGGGCAACAGACCAGTATGGCTACACCTTC

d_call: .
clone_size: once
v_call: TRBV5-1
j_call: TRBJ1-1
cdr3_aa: CASSLYANTEAFF
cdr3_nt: TGCGCCAGCAGCTTGTACGCGAACACTGAAGCTTTCTTT

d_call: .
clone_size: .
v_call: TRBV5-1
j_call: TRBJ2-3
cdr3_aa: CASSLSGVSTDTQYF
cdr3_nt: TGCGCCAGCAGCTTGTCCGGCGTTAGCACAGATACGCAGTATTTT

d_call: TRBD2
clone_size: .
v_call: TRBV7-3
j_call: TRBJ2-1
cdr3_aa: CASSSQRGGSYNEQFF
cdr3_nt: TGTGCCAGCAGCTCGCAGCGGGGCGGCTCCTACAATGAGCAGTTCTTC

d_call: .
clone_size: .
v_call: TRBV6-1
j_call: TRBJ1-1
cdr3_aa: CASSRDGYTEAFF
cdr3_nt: TGTGCCAGCAGCCGGGACGGATACACTGAAGCTTTCTTT

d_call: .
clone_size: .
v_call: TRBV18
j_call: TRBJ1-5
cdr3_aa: CASSAGGPFDLGNQPQHF
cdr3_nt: TGTGCCAGCTCAGCCGGGGGACCTTTTGACCTCGGCAATCAGCCCCAGCATTTT

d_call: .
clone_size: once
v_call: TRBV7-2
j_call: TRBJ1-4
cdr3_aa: CASSLGGGNEKLFF
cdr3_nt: TGTGCCAGCAGCTTAGGCGGAGGGAATGAAAAACTGTTTTTT

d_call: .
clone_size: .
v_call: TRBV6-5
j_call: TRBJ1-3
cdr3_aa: CASRPGHLGNTIYF
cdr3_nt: TGTGCCAGCAGACCCGGACACCTTGGAAACACCATATATTTT

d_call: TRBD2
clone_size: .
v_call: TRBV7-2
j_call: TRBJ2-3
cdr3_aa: CASSLAYSGGVLTDTQYF
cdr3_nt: TGTGCCAGCAGCTTAGCATATAGCGGGGGAGTTCTCACAGATACGCAGTATTTT

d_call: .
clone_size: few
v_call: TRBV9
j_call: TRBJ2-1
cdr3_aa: CASNLDGYNEQFF
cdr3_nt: TGTGCCAGCAACCTAGACGGCTACAATGAGCAGTTCTTC

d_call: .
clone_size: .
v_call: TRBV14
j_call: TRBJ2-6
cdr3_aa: CASSSWGAGANVLTF
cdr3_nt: TGTGCCAGCAGCAGCTGGGGGGCTGGGGCCAACGTCCTGACTTTC

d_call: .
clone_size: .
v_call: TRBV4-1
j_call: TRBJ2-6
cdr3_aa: CASSQTPWDTSGANVLTF
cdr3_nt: TGCGCCAGCAGCCAAACTCCTTGGGACACCTCTGGGGCCAACGTCCTGACTTTC

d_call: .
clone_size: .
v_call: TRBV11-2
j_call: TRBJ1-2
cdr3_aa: CASSGGGYGYTF
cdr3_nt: TGTGCCAGCAGCGGAGGGGGTTATGGCTACACCTTC

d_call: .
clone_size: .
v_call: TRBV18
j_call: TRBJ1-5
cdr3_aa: CASSRDGGNQPQHF
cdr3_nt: TGTGCCAGCTCACGGGACGGCGGAAATCAGCCCCAGCATTTT

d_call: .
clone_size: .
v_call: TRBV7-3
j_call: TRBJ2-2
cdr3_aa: CASSADRTRGVTGELFF
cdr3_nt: TGTGCCAGCAGCGCAGACAGGACCCGCGGGGTGACCGGGGAGCTGTTTTTT

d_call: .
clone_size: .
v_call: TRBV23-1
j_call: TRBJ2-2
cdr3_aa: CASSQWAGRNTGELFF
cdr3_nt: TGCGCCAGCAGTCAATGGGCAGGAAGGAACACCGGGGAGCTGTTTTTT

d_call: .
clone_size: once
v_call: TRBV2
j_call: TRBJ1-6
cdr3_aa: CASSGEKEGGSPLHF
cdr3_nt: TGTGCCAGCAGTGGGGAGAAGGAAGGCGGCTCACCCCTCCACTTT

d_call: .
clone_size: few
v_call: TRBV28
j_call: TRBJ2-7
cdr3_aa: CASRSTGRGGQYF
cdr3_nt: TGTGCCAGCAGGTCGACAGGGCGGGGAGGGCAGTACTTC

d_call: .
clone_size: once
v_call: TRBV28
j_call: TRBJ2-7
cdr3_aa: CASSFMERMGGQYF
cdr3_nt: TGTGCCAGCAGTTTTATGGAGCGTATGGGTGGGCAGTACTTC

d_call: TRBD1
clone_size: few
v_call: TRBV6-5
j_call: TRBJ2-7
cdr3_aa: CASSSGTGGNEQYF
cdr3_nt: TGTGCCAGCAGTTCTGGGACAGGGGGCAACGAGCAGTACTTC

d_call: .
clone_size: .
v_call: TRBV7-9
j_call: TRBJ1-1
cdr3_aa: CASSLGFSMNTEAFF
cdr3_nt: TGTGCCAGCAGCTTAGGGTTCAGTATGAACACTGAAGCTTTCTTT

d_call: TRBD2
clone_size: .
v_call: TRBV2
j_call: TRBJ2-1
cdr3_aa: CASRREGNYNEQFF
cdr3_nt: TGTGCCAGCAGGCGGGAGGGCAACTACAATGAGCAGTTCTTC

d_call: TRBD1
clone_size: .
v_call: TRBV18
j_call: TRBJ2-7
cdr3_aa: CASSKGQGALEQYF
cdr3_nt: TGTGCCAGCTCCAAGGGACAGGGGGCGCTAGAGCAGTACTTC

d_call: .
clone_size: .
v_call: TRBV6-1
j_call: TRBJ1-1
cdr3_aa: CASPNAAFF
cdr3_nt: TGTGCCAGTCCCAATGCGGCTTTCTTT

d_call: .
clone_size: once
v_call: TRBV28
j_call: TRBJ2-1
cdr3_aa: CASSLQREQFF
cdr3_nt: TGTGCCAGCAGTCTCCAACGTGAGCAGTTCTTC

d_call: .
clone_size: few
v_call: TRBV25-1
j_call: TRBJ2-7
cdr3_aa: CASSRGYEQYF
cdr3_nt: TGTGCCAGCAGTCGGGGGTACGAGCAGTACTTC

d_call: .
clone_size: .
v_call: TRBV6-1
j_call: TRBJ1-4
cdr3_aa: CASSPTGRTNEKLFF
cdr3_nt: TGTGCCAGCAGTCCTACAGGGAGGACTAATGAAAAACTGTTTTTT

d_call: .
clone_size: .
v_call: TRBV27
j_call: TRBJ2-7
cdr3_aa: CATGLNMGREQYF
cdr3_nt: TGTGCCACCGGCCTAAATATGGGGCGCGAGCAGTACTTC

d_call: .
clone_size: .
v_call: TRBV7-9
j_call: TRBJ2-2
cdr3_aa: CASSPRSGVGELFF
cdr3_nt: TGTGCCAGCAGCCCGAGGTCAGGGGTAGGGGAGCTGTTTTTT

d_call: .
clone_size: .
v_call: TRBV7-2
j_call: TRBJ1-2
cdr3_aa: CASSTYDDGYTF
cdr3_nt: TGTGCCAGCAGCACCTACGATGATGGCTACACCTTC

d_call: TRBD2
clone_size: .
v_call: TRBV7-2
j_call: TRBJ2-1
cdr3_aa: CASSLGTSINEQFF
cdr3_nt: TGTGCCAGCAGCTTGGGGACTAGCATCAATGAGCAGTTCTTC

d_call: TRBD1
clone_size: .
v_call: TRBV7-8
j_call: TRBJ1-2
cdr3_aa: CASSPPTGNYGYTF
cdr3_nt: TGTGCCAGCAGCCCACCGACAGGGAACTATGGCTACACCTTC

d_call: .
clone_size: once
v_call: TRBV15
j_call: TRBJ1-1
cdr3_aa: CATRSPNTEAFF
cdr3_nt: TGTGCCACCAGGTCTCCGAACACTGAAGCTTTCTTT

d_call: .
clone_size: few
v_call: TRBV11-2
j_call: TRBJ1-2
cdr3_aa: CASSDRAGGRNYGYTF
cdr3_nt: TGTGCCAGCAGCGACCGCGCCGGGGGGCGCAACTATGGCTACACCTTC

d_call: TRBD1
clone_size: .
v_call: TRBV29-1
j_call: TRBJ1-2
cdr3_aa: CSVPAQPTTGVYGYTF
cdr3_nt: TGCAGCGTACCGGCACAACCCACAACAGGGGTCTATGGCTACACCTTC

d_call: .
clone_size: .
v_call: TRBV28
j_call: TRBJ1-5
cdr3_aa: CASSVPGSNQPQHF
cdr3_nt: TGTGCCAGCAGTGTACCCGGGAGCAATCAGCCCCAGCATTTT

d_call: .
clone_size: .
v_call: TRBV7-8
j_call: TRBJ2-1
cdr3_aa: CASSLVGGFNEQFF
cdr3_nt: TGTGCCAGCAGCTTAGTAGGAGGGTTCAATGAGCAGTTCTTC

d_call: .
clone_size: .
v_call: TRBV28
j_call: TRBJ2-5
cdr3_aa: CASSFHGGMQTQYF
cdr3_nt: TGTGCCAGCAGTTTTCATGGGGGTATGCAGACCCAGTACTTC

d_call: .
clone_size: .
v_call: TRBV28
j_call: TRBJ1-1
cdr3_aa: CASSSGGYDTEAFF
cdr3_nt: TGTGCCAGCAGTTCTGGGGGCTACGACACTGAAGCTTTCTTT

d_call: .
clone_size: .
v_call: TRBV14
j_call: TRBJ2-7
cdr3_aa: CASSPGTSTYEQYF
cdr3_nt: TGTGCCAGCAGCCCCGGGACTTCAACCTACGAGCAGTACTTC

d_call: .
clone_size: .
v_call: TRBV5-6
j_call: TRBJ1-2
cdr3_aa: CASSRGPRERDYGYTF
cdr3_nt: TGTGCCAGCAGCAGGGGACCCAGGGAGAGAGACTATGGCTACACCTTC

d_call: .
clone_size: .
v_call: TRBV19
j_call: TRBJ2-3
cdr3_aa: CASSIKRLTDTQYF
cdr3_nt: TGTGCCAGTAGTATAAAGAGGTTAACAGATACGCAGTATTTT